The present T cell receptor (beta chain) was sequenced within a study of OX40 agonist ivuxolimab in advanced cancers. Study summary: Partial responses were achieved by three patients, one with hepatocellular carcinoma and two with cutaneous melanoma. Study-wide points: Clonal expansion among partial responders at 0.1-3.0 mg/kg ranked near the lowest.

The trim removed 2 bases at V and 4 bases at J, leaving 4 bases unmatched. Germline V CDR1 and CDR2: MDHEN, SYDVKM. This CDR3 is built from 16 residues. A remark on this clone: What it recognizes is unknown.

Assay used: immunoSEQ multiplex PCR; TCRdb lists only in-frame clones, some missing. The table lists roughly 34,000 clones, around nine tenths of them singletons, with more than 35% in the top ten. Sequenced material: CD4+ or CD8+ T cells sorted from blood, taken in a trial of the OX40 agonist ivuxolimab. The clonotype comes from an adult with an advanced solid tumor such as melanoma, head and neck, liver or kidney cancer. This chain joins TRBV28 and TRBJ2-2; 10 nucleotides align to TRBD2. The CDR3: CASSLLAGELTGELFF. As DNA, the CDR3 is TGTGCCAGCAGTTTACTAGCGGGGGAACTCACCGGGGAGCTGTTTTTT.